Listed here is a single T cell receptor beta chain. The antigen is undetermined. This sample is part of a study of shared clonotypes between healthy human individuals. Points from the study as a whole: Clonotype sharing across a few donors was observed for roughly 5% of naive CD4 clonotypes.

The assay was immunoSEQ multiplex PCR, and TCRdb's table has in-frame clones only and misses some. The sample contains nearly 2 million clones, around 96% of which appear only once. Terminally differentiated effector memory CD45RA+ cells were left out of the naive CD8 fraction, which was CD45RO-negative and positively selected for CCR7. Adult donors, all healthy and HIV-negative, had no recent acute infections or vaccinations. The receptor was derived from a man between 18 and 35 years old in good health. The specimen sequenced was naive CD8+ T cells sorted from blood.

The CDR3 DNA follows: TGTGCCAGTGGAAGACAGACTGGTGAAAGGACTGAAGCTTTCTTT. Translation gives CASGRQTGERTEAFF. The V gene is TRBV27, the J gene TRBJ1-1; a possible D gene is TRBD1 (5 bases). Between the trimmed V and J ends, which lost 9 bases and 5 bases, there was a span of 22 bases. From germline, CDR1 is MNHEY and CDR2 SMNVEV (reference sequence). The CDR3 has 15 residues.